The rows below give T cell receptor beta chains drawn from one sample of a study of post-analysis software for immune sequencing data. TCRdb reprocessed the PCR reads via MiXCR and lists one record per CDR3 protein. The sample gives under 900,000 distinct CDR3 sequences, roughly half of which show up once; approximately 4.4% is in the top ten. The specimen was blood. These receptors were obtained from a girl aged 5-17 years with multiple sclerosis. Both conserved end residues are part of each CDR3. D genes are given only for firm matches. Rows may omit the clone size; those that give it use once, few, many or a size class.

>TRBJ1-1|TRBV5-1|-|-
TGCGCCAGCAGCTTCGTCCCATCGGGCGACACTGAAGCTTTCTTT
CASSFVPSGDTEAFF
>TRBJ2-1|TRBV5-1|-|-
TGCGCCAGCAGCCTCGAGGTACACAATGAGCAGTTCTTC
CASSLEVHNEQFF
>TRBJ1-5|TRBV14|-|-
TGTGCCAGCAGCCAAGCAGGGGCGCGGTGCAATCAGCCCCAGCATTTT
CASSQAGARCNQPQHF
>TRBJ2-3|TRBV5-1|few|-
TGCGCCAGCAGAGATTGGACTATACGGGGTGGCACAGATACGCAGTATTTT
CASRDWTIRGGTDTQYF
>TRBJ2-7|TRBV3-1|few|TRBD1
TGTGCCAGCAGCCCGCTGCCGGGACAGGGGGCTTACGAGCAGTACTTC
CASSPLPGQGAYEQYF
>TRBJ2-3|TRBV29-1|-|-
TGCAGCTCGTCCGGGACTCACTGGGCCACAGATACGCAGTATTTT
CSSSGTHWATDTQYF
>TRBJ2-1|TRBV7-9|few|-
TGTGCCAGCAGCTTAGTCAGGGGCGGCAATGAGCAGTTCTTC
CASSLVRGGNEQFF
>TRBJ1-2|TRBV28|-|-
TGTGCCAGCAGTCCCCCGTGGGGAGACTATGGCTACACCTTC
CASSPPWGDYGYTF
>TRBJ2-7|TRBV5-1|-|TRBD1
TGCGCCAGCAGCGACGGACAGGGGACCTACGAGCAGTACTTC
CASSDGQGTYEQYF
>TRBJ1-1|TRBV3-1|few|-
TGTGCCAGCAGCCACGGGGGGACTGAAGCTTTCTTT
CASSHGGTEAFF
>TRBJ1-2|TRBV2|-|-
TGTGCCAGCAGTGACTTCCCAGGGTTCTATGGCTACACCTTC
CASSDFPGFYGYTF
>TRBJ1-2|TRBV6-5|-|TRBD1
TGTGCCAGCAGGGGACAGGGGCCGCACTATGGCTACACCTTC
CASRGQGPHYGYTF
>TRBJ2-3|TRBV2|-|TRBD2
TGTGCCAGCAGTGAAACGGGACTAGCGGGAGATACGCAGTATTTT
CASSETGLAGDTQYF
>TRBJ2-5|TRBV10-3|-|TRBD1
TGTGCCACCCAAGGGACAGAGCAAGAGACCCAGTACTTC
CATQGTEQETQYF
>TRBJ2-7|TRBV12-3/TRBV12-4|-|TRBD1
TGTGCCAGCGCCATGGGACAGGGTAACTACGAGCAGTACTTC
CASAMGQGNYEQYF
>TRBJ2-3|TRBV20-1|-|TRBD2
TGCAGTGTTATCGGACTAGCCTCAGATACGCAGTATTTT
CSVIGLASDTQYF
>TRBJ1-5|TRBV3-1|-|-
TGTGCCAGCAGCCAATTAGTTAGCAATCAGCCCCAGCATTTT
CASSQLVSNQPQHF
>TRBJ2-7|TRBV4-2|-|TRBD2
TGTGCCAGCAGCCCCCGCGAGGGCGGGAGGGCTTCCTACGAGCAGTACTTC
CASSPREGGRASYEQYF
>TRBJ2-5|TRBV29-1|-|-
TGCAGCGTTGAAGATCTAGGGACACCTCAAGAGACCCAGTACTTC
CSVEDLGTPQETQYF
>TRBJ2-1|TRBV27|-|-
TGTGCCAGCAGGTGGGACTCATTCTACAATGAGCAGTTCTTC
CASRWDSFYNEQFF
>TRBJ2-7|TRBV20-1|-|-
TGCAGTGCTATAGGGCCTACCCGGAGCGAGCAGTACTTC
CSAIGPTRSEQYF
>TRBJ2-7|TRBV29-1|-|-
TGCAGCGTTGCTGTCTACGAGCAGTACTTC
CSVAVYEQYF
>TRBJ2-5|TRBV7-7|few|-
TGTGCTAGCAGCTTAGGGATGGCGGGGCCACAAGAGACCCAGTACTTC
CASSLGMAGPQETQYF
>TRBJ1-2|TRBV7-6|-|TRBD1
TGTGCCAGCAGCTTTCAGACAGGGAGAGGCTACACCTTC
CASSFQTGRGYTF
>TRBJ2-3|TRBV7-9|few|TRBD2
TGTGCCAGCAGCGTCCCGAGCGGGAGGGCAGCCGATACGCAGTATTTT
CASSVPSGRAADTQYF
>TRBJ2-7|TRBV12-3/TRBV12-4|-|-
TGTGCCAGCAGTCCTGCTAGCGCCTCCTACGAGCAGTACTTC
CASSPASASYEQYF
>TRBJ2-6|TRBV20-1|few|TRBD2
TGCAGTGCTAGGGACACTAGCGGGAGTGTGTCTGGGGCCAACGTCCTGACTTTC
CSARDTSGSVSGANVLTF
>TRBJ1-5|TRBV12-5|-|-
TGTGCTAGTGGTTTGGAAATATACTGGCAGCCCCAGCATTTT
CASGLEIYWQPQHF
>TRBJ2-7|TRBV6-1|few|TRBD2
TGTGCCAGCAGACCCACCCCCTGGACTAGCGGGGGTTACGAGCAGTACTTC
CASRPTPWTSGGYEQYF
>TRBJ1-1|TRBV29-1|-|-
TGCAGCGAAATAAGAGGGCGATCTGAAGCTTTCTTT
CSEIRGRSEAFF
>TRBJ2-3|TRBV29-1|few|-
TGCAGCGTTGTTCCTCAGGGTTCACAAGATACGCAGTATTTT
CSVVPQGSQDTQYF
>TRBJ1-3|TRBV29-1|-|-
TGCAGCGTTCTGGACGTGGGAAACACCATATATTTT
CSVLDVGNTIYF
>TRBJ2-5|TRBV5-1|few|TRBD2
TGCGCCAGCAGCTTGGGCCCAGGAGCGGGGGAAGAGACCCAGTACTTC
CASSLGPGAGEETQYF
>TRBJ2-7|TRBV25-1|-|TRBD1
TGTGCCAGCAGTGAACAGACAGGGGGTCCCTACGAGCAGTACTTC
CASSEQTGGPYEQYF
>TRBJ1-1|TRBV12-3/TRBV12-4|-|-
TGTGCCAGCAGCTCCGGACTTTTGACTGAAGCTTTCTTT
CASSSGLLTEAFF
>TRBJ2-5|TRBV14|-|TRBD2
TGTGCCAGCAGCCGAACGGCAGCGGGACAAGAGACCCAGTACTTC
CASSRTAAGQETQYF
>TRBJ2-5|TRBV5-1|-|-
TGCGCCAGCAGCTCAGAGCCCGACACGGTTAAGTACTTC
CASSSEPDTVKYF
>TRBJ1-5|TRBV13|few|-
TGTGCCAGCAGCTTAGGGACGGGGCGGAATCAGCCCCAGCATTTT
CASSLGTGRNQPQHF